This T cell receptor (beta chain) stems from a study of B cell selection in AIRE deficiency. Overall study findings and caveats: Patient Tconv and Treg cells showed healthy-like TCRBV usage, CDR3 length, diversity. With only TCRbeta sequenced, less than 45% of shared healthy Treg sequences overlapped Tconv. Around 33% of healthy-donor shared Treg TCRbeta sequences appeared in patient Tconv cells.

Conventional CD4 T cells were sorted as CD4+CD127+ cells. The germline gives CDR1 SGHDT, CDR2 YYEEEE. The CDR3 runs 15 residues. Using immunoSEQ multiplex PCR, the repertoire was profiled, and TCRdb retains in-frame clones only, with some absent. The sample records fewer than 30,000 clones, about 96% being singletons. With respect to this clone: The antigen remains undetermined.

The chain has TRBV5-6 and TRBJ2-5; 7 bases line up with TRBD2. The end of the DNA is better explained by TRBJ2-7, so the J call may be wrong. The receptor was isolated from a human donor with AIRE deficiency. Sequencing input: conventional CD4+ T cells sorted from PBMCs. The CDR3 region is CASSLGGGRTYEQYF. The CDR3 DNA follows: TGTGCCAGCAGCCTCGGAGGCGGGAGAACCTACGAGCAGTACTTC.